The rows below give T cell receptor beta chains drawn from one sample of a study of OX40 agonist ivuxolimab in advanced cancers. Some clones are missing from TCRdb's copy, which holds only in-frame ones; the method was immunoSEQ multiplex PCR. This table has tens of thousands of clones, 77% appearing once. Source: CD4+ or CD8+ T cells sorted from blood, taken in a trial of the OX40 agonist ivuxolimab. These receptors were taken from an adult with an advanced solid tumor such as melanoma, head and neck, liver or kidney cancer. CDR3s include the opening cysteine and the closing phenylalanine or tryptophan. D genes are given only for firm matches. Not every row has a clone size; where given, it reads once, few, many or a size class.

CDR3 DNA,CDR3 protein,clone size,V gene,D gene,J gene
TGTGCCAGCAGCTTCAGCGGGGGGGCCTACGAGCAGTACTTC,CASSFSGGAYEQYF,once,TRBV11-2,TRBD2,TRBJ2-7
TGCGCCAGCAGCTTGGAAGCGGTTAACACTGAAGCTTTCTTT,CASSLEAVNTEAFF,NA,TRBV5-1,NA,TRBJ1-1
TGTGCCAGCAGCTTTCCTCGGACAGGGGGCGTTGGAGAGACCCAGTACTTC,CASSFPRTGGVGETQYF,NA,TRBV7-3,TRBD1,TRBJ2-5
TGTGCCAGTAACTCCGCCGGGGCCAACGTCCTGACTTTC,CASNSAGANVLTF,NA,TRBV19,NA,TRBJ2-6
TGTGCCAGCAGTGAAGCGCCAGTCTCTGGAAACACCATATATTTT,CASSEAPVSGNTIYF,few,TRBV6-1,NA,TRBJ1-3
TGTGCCAGTAGTACCCAGCGAGCCCTCCACTTT,CASSTQRALHF,NA,TRBV19,NA,TRBJ1-6
TGTGCCAGCAGCTCTTACTCTGGGGCCAACGTCCTGACTTTC,CASSSYSGANVLTF,NA,TRBV7-3,NA,TRBJ2-6
TGTGCCAGCAGTGGCGGTTCTAGGGCGGGAGGCTTGGGGGAAACAGATACGCAGTATTTT,CASSGGSRAGGLGETDTQYF,NA,TRBV2,TRBD2,TRBJ2-3
TGTGCCAGCAGCCCGAGTGGCAGAAACTATGGCTACACCTTC,CASSPSGRNYGYTF,NA,TRBV5-4,NA,TRBJ1-2
TGTGCCAGCAGCTTATCCAGGGGTTATCAGCCCCAGCATTTT,CASSLSRGYQPQHF,NA,TRBV7-2,NA,TRBJ1-5
TGCAGCGTTGAAGATCTATCGCAGGGGGCCTCTGGGGCCAACGTCCTGACTTTC,CSVEDLSQGASGANVLTF,NA,TRBV29-1,TRBD1,TRBJ2-6
TGTGCCTCTTGGACAGGGGCTATCGATGGCTACACCTTC,CASWTGAIDGYTF,NA,TRBV10-3,TRBD1,TRBJ1-2
TGTGCCAGCAGTTCTTCTCAGGGGGCTGATGAAAAACTGTTTTTT,CASSSSQGADEKLFF,NA,TRBV6-5,TRBD1,TRBJ1-4
TGCGCCAGCACCCCTCTAGCGGGGGACCACGAGCAGTACTTC,CASTPLAGDHEQYF,NA,TRBV5-1,TRBD2,TRBJ2-7
TGTGCCAGCAGTTACCCCGGACAGAGATTCCAGCCCCAGCATTTT,CASSYPGQRFQPQHF,NA,TRBV6-6,NA,TRBJ1-5
TGTGCCAGCAGCCTAGGTCCCTCCTACAATGAGCAGTTCTTC,CASSLGPSYNEQFF,once,TRBV6-5,NA,TRBJ2-1
TGTGCCTGGGGGGGAAAGAGCTATGGTGGCTACACCTTC,CAWGGKSYGGYTF,few,TRBV30,NA,TRBJ1-2
TGTGCCAGTAATAAGCGGGGCACAGATACGCAGTATTTT,CASNKRGTDTQYF,NA,TRBV19,NA,TRBJ2-3
TGTGCCAGCTCACCACGGGACAATAACAATGAGCAGTTCTTC,CASSPRDNNNEQFF,NA,TRBV18,NA,TRBJ2-1
TGTGCCAGCAGCTCCGGTACAGGGTTTCAAGAGACCCAGTACTTC,CASSSGTGFQETQYF,NA,TRBV11-3,NA,TRBJ2-5
TGTGCCAGCAGCGGACAGGGGTCCCTCTTCCTTCGAGTGGCCAACGTCCTGACTTTC,CASSGQGSLFLRVANVLTF,NA,TRBV9,TRBD1,TRBJ2-6
TGCGCCAGCAGCTTGGACACTAGCGGGAGGTATACAGATACGCAGTATTTT,CASSLDTSGRYTDTQYF,NA,TRBV5-1,TRBD2,TRBJ2-3
TGTGCCAGCAGCTCCCTACACGAGCAGTACTTC,CASSSLHEQYF,NA,TRBV7-2,NA,TRBJ2-7
TGCGCCAGTTCCCCAGGTGGTCCCAACTATGGCTACACCTTC,CASSPGGPNYGYTF,few,TRBV10-1,NA,TRBJ1-2
TGTGCCAGCAGTTTCGACGGAGTCAAAAACATTCAGTACTTC,CASSFDGVKNIQYF,NA,TRBV28,NA,TRBJ2-4
TGTGCCAGCAGCGTAGGAGTAAGTCATCAGCCCCAGCATTTT,CASSVGVSHQPQHF,NA,TRBV9,NA,TRBJ1-5
TGTGCCAGCAGCTCGCCTGCAGGGCCCCCCTACGAGCAGTACTTC,CASSSPAGPPYEQYF,once,TRBV11-1,NA,TRBJ2-7
TGTGCCAGCAGTGATATATTCAATGAAAAACTGTTTTTT,CASSDIFNEKLFF,once,TRBV25-1,NA,TRBJ1-4
TGTGCCAGCAGCCAGGGACAGGTTTACACTGAAGCTTTCTTT,CASSQGQVYTEAFF,NA,TRBV14,TRBD1,TRBJ1-1
TGCAGCGTTATGGATAGGGGGCCGCGGAGGACGCAGTATTTT,CSVMDRGPRRTQYF,NA,TRBV29-1,TRBD1,TRBJ2-3
TGTGCCAGCAGCTTAGCTAATCAGCCCCAGCATTTT,CASSLANQPQHF,NA,TRBV7-9,NA,TRBJ1-5
TGTGCCAGCAGCACCTCAGGGATACCGAACACCGGGGAGCTGTTTTTT,CASSTSGIPNTGELFF,NA,TRBV9,NA,TRBJ2-2
TGTGCCAGCAGCTCCAATTCTAGAAACCAAGAGACCCAGTACTTC,CASSSNSRNQETQYF,once,TRBV4-2,NA,TRBJ2-5
TGTGCCAGCAGGGACAGGGCTGCTTTTACTGAGCAGTTCTTC,CASRDRAAFTEQFF,NA,TRBV6-5,TRBD1,TRBJ2-1
TGTGCCAGCAGCTTAAGTCAGGCAAGGGGGGCCAACGTCCTGACTTTC,CASSLSQARGANVLTF,NA,TRBV11-2,NA,TRBJ2-6
TGTGCCAGCAGTCCGCCGAACCGACACGAGCAGTACTTC,CASSPPNRHEQYF,few,TRBV27,NA,TRBJ2-7
TGTGCCAGCAAGGGGCCAACGAGCGGCTACACCTTC,CASKGPTSGYTF,NA,TRBV6-4,NA,TRBJ1-2
TGTGCCAGCAGTGAGGATCCCCGGTCCACCTATGGCTACACCTTC,CASSEDPRSTYGYTF,NA,TRBV6-1,NA,TRBJ1-2
TGTGCCAGCAGCTCATTCAATGAGCAGTTCTTC,CASSSFNEQFF,NA,TRBV2,NA,TRBJ2-1
TGCGCCAGCAGCCAAGATCCCGGGGTTCCCTACGAGCAGTACTTC,CASSQDPGVPYEQYF,NA,TRBV4-3,NA,TRBJ2-7
TGTGCCAGCAGTTCGACAGGGGGCGCGGGCGGGGAGCTGTTTTTT,CASSSTGGAGGELFF,NA,TRBV6-6,TRBD1,TRBJ2-2
TGTGCCAGCAATACCCAACCACAGGGGCGGACGCAGTATTTT,CASNTQPQGRTQYF,NA,TRBV2,TRBD1,TRBJ2-3
TGTGCCAGCAGTTCGCAGAACATCTACGAGCAGTACTTC,CASSSQNIYEQYF,NA,TRBV28,NA,TRBJ2-7
TGTGCCAGCAGCTTGGGCGGCTATGGCTACACCTTC,CASSLGGYGYTF,medium-sized,TRBV7-2,NA,TRBJ1-2
TGCGCCAGCAGTCCTAGCGGGGGCGTCTCCTACGAGCAGTACTTC,CASSPSGGVSYEQYF,NA,TRBV5-1,TRBD2,TRBJ2-7
TGCGCCAGCAGCCAAGGAGGGAGACCTGAAGCTTTCTTT,CASSQGGRPEAFF,NA,TRBV4-3,NA,TRBJ1-1
TGCGCCAGCAGCCCCGGGACAGGGGGCGATGAGCAGTTCTTC,CASSPGTGGDEQFF,NA,TRBV5-1,TRBD1,TRBJ2-1
TGTGCCAGCAGCCGCGGCGCGAACACCGGGGAGCTGTTTTTT,CASSRGANTGELFF,NA,TRBV4-2,NA,TRBJ2-2
TGTGCCAGCAGTCTCCCCCGGACAGGGAGTCGGACAGATACGCAGTATTTT,CASSLPRTGSRTDTQYF,NA,TRBV28,TRBD1,TRBJ2-3
TGTGCCAGCAGCTTACCTAACATGAACACTGAAGCTTTCTTT,CASSLPNMNTEAFF,NA,TRBV5-4,NA,TRBJ1-1
TGTGCCAGCAGTGAAACAGGGCTCTATGGCTACACCTTC,CASSETGLYGYTF,NA,TRBV6-1,NA,TRBJ1-2
TGTGCCAGCAGCGCGACGGGACACCTTAGCACAGATACGCAGTATTTT,CASSATGHLSTDTQYF,NA,TRBV9,NA,TRBJ2-3
TGTGCCAGCAGCTTAGAGACTAGCGGGAGGGATCAAGAGACCCAGTACTTC,CASSLETSGRDQETQYF,NA,TRBV7-8,TRBD2,TRBJ2-5
TGTGCCAGCAGTGACTCAGTGTTTACCTACGAGCAGTACTTC,CASSDSVFTYEQYF,NA,TRBV6-4,NA,TRBJ2-7
TGTGCCAGCATCTCAGGGGGGGCAGCCTACGCGCAGTACTTC,CASISGGAAYAQYF,NA,TRBV6-1,NA,TRBJ2-7
TGTGCCAGCAGCTTAGAGCGGGGGTATCACAGTGAGCAGTTCTTC,CASSLERGYHSEQFF,NA,TRBV7-2,TRBD2,TRBJ2-1
TGTGCCAGCAGTGGTATGAGCTCCAATCAGCCCCAGCATTTT,CASSGMSSNQPQHF,few,TRBV6-1,NA,TRBJ1-5
TGTGCCAGCAGCTTCCAGGCAGCTACACGAGGAGCTTTCTTT,CASSFQAATRGAFF,NA,TRBV5-6,NA,TRBJ1-1
TGTGCCACCAGCAGCTTGGGACTGGGAGGCACTGAAGCTTTCTTT,CATSSLGLGGTEAFF,few,TRBV15,NA,TRBJ1-1